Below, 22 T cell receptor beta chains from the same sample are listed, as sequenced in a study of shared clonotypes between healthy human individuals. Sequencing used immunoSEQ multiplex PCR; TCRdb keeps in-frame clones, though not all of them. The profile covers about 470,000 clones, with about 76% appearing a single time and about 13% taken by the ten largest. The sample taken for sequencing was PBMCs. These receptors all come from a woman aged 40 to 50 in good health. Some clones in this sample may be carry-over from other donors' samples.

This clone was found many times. The CDR3 loop is CASSKEVEGSTEAFF. The CDR3 DNA follows: TGTGCCAGCAGCAAAGAGGTAGAAGGGAGCACTGAAGCTTTCTTT. J is TRBJ1-1 and V is TRBV21-1. TRBV21-1 is described as a pseudogene. CDR3 length: 15 residues.

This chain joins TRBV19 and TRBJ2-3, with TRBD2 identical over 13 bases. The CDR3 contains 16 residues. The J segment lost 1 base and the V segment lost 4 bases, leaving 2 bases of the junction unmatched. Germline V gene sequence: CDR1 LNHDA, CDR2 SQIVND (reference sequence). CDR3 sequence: CASSRLAGGGTDTQYF. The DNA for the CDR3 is TGTGCCAGTAGTAGACTAGCGGGAGGTGGCACAGATACGCAGTATTTT.

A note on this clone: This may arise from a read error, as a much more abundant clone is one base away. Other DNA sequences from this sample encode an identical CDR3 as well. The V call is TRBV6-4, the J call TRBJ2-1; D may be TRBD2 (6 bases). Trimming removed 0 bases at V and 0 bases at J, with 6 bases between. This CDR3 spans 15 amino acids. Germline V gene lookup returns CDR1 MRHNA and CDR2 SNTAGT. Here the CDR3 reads CASSDSSGSYNEQFF. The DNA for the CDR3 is TGTGCCAGCAGTGACTCTAGCGGCTCCTACAATGAGCAGTTCTTC.

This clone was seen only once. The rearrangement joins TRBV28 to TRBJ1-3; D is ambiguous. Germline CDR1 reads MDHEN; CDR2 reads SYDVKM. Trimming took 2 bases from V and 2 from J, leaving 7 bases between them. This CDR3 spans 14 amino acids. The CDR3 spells CASSLGRTGNTIYF. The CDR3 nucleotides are TGTGCCAGCAGTTTAGGTAGGACTGGAAACACCATATATTTT.

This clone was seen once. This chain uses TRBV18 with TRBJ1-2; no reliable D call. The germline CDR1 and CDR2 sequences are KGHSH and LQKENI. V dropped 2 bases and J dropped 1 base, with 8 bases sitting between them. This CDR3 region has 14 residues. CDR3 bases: TGTGCCAGCTCACCAAATATGATTAACTATGGCTACACCTTC. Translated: CASSPNMINYGYTF. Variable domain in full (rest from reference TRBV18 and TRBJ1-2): NAGVMQNPRHLVRRRGQEARLRCSPMKGHSHVYWYRQLPEEGLKFMVYLQKENIIDESGMPKERFSAEFPKEGPSILRIQQVVRGDSAAYFCASSPNMINYGYTFGSGTRLTVV.

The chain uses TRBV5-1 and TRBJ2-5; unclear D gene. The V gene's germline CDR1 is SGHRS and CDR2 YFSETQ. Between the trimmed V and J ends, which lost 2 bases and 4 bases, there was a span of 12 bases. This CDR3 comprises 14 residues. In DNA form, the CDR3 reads TGCGCCAGCAGCTTAGGTCCCAACCCAGAGACCCAGTACTTC. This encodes CASSLGPNPETQYF.

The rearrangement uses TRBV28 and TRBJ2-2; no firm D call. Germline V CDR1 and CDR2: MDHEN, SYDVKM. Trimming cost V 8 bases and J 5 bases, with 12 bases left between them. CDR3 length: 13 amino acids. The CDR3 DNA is TGTGCCAGCTTGGACCTGGGGACCGGGGAGCTGTTTTTT. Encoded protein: CASLDLGTGELFF. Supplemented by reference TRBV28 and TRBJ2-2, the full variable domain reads DVKVTQSSRYLVKRTGEKVFLECVQDMDHENMFWYRQDPGLGLRLIYFSYDVKMKEKGDIPEGYSVSREKKERFSLILESASTNQTSMYLCASLDLGTGELFFGEGSRLTVL.

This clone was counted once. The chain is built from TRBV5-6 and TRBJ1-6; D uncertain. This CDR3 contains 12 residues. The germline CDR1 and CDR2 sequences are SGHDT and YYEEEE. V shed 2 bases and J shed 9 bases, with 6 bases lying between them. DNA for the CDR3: TGTGCCAGCAGCTTATTAGGTTCACCCCTCCACTTT. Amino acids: CASSLLGSPLHF.

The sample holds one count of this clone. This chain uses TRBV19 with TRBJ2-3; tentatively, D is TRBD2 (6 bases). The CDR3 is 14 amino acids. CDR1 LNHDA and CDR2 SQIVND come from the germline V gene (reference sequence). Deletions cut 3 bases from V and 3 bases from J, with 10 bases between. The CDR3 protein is CASSIGTLTDTQYF. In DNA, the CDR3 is TGTGCCAGTAGTATTGGGACTCTGACAGATACGCAGTATTTT.

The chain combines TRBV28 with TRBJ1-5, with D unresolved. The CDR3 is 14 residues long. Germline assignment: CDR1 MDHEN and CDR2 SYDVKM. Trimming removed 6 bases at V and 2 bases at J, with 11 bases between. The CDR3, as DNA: TGTGCCAGCAGGGTCTTTAATGGCAATCAGCCCCAGCATTTT. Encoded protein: CASRVFNGNQPQHF.

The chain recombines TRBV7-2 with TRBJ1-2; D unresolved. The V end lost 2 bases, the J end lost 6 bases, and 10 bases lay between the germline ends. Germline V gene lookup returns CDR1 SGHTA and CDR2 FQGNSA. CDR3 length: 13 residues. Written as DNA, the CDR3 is TGTGCCAGCAGCTTACCCACCGAGAATGGCTACACCTTC. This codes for CASSLPTENGYTF.

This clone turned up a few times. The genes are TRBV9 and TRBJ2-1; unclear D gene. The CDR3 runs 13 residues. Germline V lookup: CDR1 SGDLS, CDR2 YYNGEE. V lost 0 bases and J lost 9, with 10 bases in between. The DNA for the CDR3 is TGTGCCAGCAGCGTAGCCCTCCGAGGTGAGCAGTTCTTC. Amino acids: CASSVALRGEQFF.

CDR3 bases: TGTGCCACCAGCAGAGGGATCTCGAGTGAGACCCAGTACTTC. Encoded protein: CATSRGISSETQYF. The chain employs TRBV15 and TRBJ2-5; no reliable D call. The CDR3 runs to 14 residues. Germline V CDR1 and CDR2: LNHNV, YYDKDF (reference sequence). Trimming left V 1 base short and J 5 bases short, with 11 bases between.

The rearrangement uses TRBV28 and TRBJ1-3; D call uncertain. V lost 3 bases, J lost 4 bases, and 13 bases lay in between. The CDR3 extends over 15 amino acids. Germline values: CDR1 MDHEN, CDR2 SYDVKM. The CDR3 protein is CASSFPMTTGNTIYF. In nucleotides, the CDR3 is TGTGCCAGCAGTTTCCCAATGACTACCGGAAACACCATATATTTT. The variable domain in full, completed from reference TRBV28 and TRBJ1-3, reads DVKVTQSSRYLVKRTGEKVFLECVQDMDHENMFWYRQDPGLGLRLIYFSYDVKMKEKGDIPEGYSVSREKKERFSLILESASTNQTSMYLCASSFPMTTGNTIYFGEGSWLTVV.

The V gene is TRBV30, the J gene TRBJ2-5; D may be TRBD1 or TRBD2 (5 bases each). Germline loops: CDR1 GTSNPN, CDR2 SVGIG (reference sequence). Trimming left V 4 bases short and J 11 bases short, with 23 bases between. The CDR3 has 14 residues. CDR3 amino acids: CAWTVMRFQGEQYF. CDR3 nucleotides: TGTGCCTGGACGGTGATGAGGTTTCAAGGGGAGCAGTACTTC.

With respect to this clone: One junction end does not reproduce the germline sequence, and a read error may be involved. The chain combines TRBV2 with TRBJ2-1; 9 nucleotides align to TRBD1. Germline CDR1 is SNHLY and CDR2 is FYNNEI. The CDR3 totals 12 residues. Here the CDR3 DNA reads TGTGCCAGCAGTGAAGGGGGACAGGGAAGGCTCTTC. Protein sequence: CASSEGGQGRLF.

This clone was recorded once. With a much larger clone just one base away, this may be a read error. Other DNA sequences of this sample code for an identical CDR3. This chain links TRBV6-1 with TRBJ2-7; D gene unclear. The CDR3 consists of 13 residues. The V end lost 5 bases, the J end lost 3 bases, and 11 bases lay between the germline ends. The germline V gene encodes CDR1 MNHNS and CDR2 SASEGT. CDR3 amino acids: CASSRQVFYEQYF. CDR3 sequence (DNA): TGTGCCAGCAGTAGGCAGGTCTTCTACGAGCAGTACTTC.

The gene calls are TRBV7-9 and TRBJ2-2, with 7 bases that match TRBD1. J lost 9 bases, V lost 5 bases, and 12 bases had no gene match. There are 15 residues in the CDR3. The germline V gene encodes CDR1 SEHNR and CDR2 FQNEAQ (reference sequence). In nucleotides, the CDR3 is TGTGCCAGCAGCCGGAGTGGGACAGACAACAGGGAGCTGTTTTTT. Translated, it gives CASSRSGTDNRELFF.

CDR3 loop: CASSSRLVGLTDTQYF. The CDR3 DNA reads TGTGCCAGCAGCTCCAGACTAGTGGGACTCACAGATACGCAGTATTTT. This sequence joins TRBV7-2 and TRBJ2-3, with D perhaps TRBD2 (6 bases). CDR1 is SGHTA and CDR2 is FQGNSA in the germline V gene. V lost 4 bases to trimming and J lost 2 bases, with 16 bases between them. The length of the CDR3 is 16 residues.

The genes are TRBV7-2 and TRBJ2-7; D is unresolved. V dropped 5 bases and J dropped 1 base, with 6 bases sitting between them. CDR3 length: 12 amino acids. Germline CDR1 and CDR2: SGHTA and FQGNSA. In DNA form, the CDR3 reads TGTGCCAGCAGCCCCACTTCCTACGAGCAGTACTTC. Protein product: CASSPTSYEQYF.

This CDR3 reads CASRPGLVWNEQFF. CDR3 DNA: TGTGCCAGCAGACCGGGACTAGTCTGGAATGAGCAGTTCTTC. The gene calls are TRBV28 and TRBJ2-1; 8 nucleotides line up with TRBD2. CDR1 and CDR2 from the germline V gene are MDHEN and SYDVKM. The CDR3 totals 14 residues. J gave up 7 bases and V 6 bases, and 8 bases lay outside the gene matches.

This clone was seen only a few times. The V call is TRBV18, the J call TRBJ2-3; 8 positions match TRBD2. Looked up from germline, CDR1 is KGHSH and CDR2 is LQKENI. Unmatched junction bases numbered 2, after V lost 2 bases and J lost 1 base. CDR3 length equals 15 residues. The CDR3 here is CASSPVTSGTDTQYF. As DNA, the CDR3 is TGTGCCAGCTCACCAGTGACTAGCGGCACAGATACGCAGTATTTT.